The 28 T cell receptor beta chains listed next were all sequenced from one sample in a study of blood T cell repertoires in COVID-19. This table comes from immunoSEQ multiplex PCR, and its TCRdb copy is limited to in-frame clones, with some not included. The sample holds over 350,000 clones, about 86% seen once. The sequencing sample was made of PBMCs or T cells enriched from blood (not recorded which). These receptors all stem from a woman aged 45-60 years who had recovered from COVID-19.

This rearrangement joins TRBV5-6 to TRBJ1-5; D is unclear. CDR1 and CDR2 (germline): SGHDT, YYEEEE. V lost 2 bases and J 0 bases, leaving 15 bases between the germline ends. The length of the CDR3 is 17 residues. DNA of the CDR3: TGTGCCAGCAGCTTTGGAAAAGGGAGAATTAGCAATCAGCCCCAGCATTTT. Its translation: CASSFGKGRISNQPQHF.

The chain couples TRBV5-4 to TRBJ2-1; no clear D. Germline V gene sequence: CDR1 SGHNT, CDR2 YYREEE (reference sequence). This CDR3 contains 15 residues. Trimming stripped 4 bases from V and 7 bases from J, with 18 bases between. CDR3 sequence (DNA): TGTGCCAGCAGCGAGGATACATTCCCTGGGAATGAGCAGTTCTTC. It specifies CASSEDTFPGNEQFF.

This chain uses TRBV2 with TRBJ2-5, with D possibly matching TRBD1 (5 bases). Germline values: CDR1 SNHLY, CDR2 FYNNEI. V gave up 0 bases and J gave up 8 bases, with 10 bases separating them. The CDR3 consists of 13 residues. The CDR3 bases are TGTGCCAGCAGTGAAGCCCCAGGGTCTACCCAGTACTTC. This encodes CASSEAPGSTQYF.

The chain links TRBV7-2 to TRBJ1-2; D not certain. Trimming cost V 1 base and J 5 bases, with 8 bases left between them. Looked up from germline, CDR1 is SGHTA and CDR2 is FQGNSA. This CDR3 spans 13 amino acids. The CDR3 loop is CASSLERLYGYTF. In nucleotides, the CDR3 is TGTGCCAGCAGCTTAGAGCGGCTATATGGCTACACCTTC.

The chain has TRBV6-5 and TRBJ1-2; D remains unclear. This CDR3 spans 13 amino acids. CDR1 is MNHEY, CDR2 SVGAGI, per germline. V was cut by 0 bases and J by 6 bases, with 8 bases left in between. The CDR3 nucleotides read TGTGCCAGCAGTTACTCAGCCCCGGATGGCTACACCTTC. Its translation: CASSYSAPDGYTF.

V is TRBV29-1 and J is TRBJ2-3; TRBD2 matches at 16 bases. J gave up 4 bases and V 3 bases, and 4 bases lay outside the gene matches. The germline gives CDR1 SQVTM, CDR2 ANQGSEA. There are 16 residues in the CDR3. CDR3 sequence: CSVDGTSGGASDTQYF. The CDR3 nucleotides are TGCAGCGTTGACGGGACTAGCGGGGGGGCTTCAGATACGCAGTATTTT.

The V and J genes are TRBV5-4 and TRBJ2-7, with D tentatively TRBD2 (5 bases). Germline assignment: CDR1 SGHNT and CDR2 YYREEE (reference sequence). This CDR3 has 12 amino acids. The ends were cut back, 1 base at V and 5 bases at J, with 7 bases in the middle. The CDR3 bases are TGTGCCAGCAGCTTGCCGGGGAACGAGCAGTACTTC. Its translation is CASSLPGNEQYF.

This clone was picked up a small number of times. This chain joins TRBV28 and TRBJ1-2, with 10 bases fitting TRBD1. In germline, CDR1 is MDHEN, CDR2 SYDVKM. Trimming removed 5 bases from V and 6 bases from J; junction bases left unmatched: 6. The CDR3 contains 14 residues. The CDR3 region has the DNA TGTGCCAGCAGTCTCGGACAGGGGGGGAATGGCTACACCTTC. Translated: CASSLGQGGNGYTF.

This chain links TRBV18 with TRBJ1-2; D uncertain. The germline gives CDR1 KGHSH, CDR2 LQKENI. CDR3 size: 14 residues. V lost 2 bases and J lost 3, with 10 bases in between. CDR3 amino acids: CASSPGLGDYGYTF. As DNA, the CDR3 is TGTGCCAGCTCACCAGGACTAGGCGACTATGGCTACACCTTC.

The rearrangement uses TRBV18 and TRBJ1-1; 10 nucleotides match TRBD1. This CDR3 is built from 16 residues. J lost 2 bases, V lost 3 bases, and 6 bases had no gene match. Germline V gene lookup returns CDR1 KGHSH and CDR2 LQKENI. The DNA of the CDR3 is TGTGCCAGCTCACCTCAGGGACAGGGGCATAACACTGAAGCTTTCTTT. Translation gives CASSPQGQGHNTEAFF. Looking up the rest from reference TRBV18 and TRBJ1-1 gives the full variable domain: NAGVMQNPRHLVRRRGQEARLRCSPMKGHSHVYWYRQLPEEGLKFMVYLQKENIIDESGMPKERFSAEFPKEGPSILRIQQVVRGDSAAYFCASSPQGQGHNTEAFFGQGTRLTVV.

The chain joins TRBV2 to TRBJ2-7, with TRBD1 matching over 11 bases. The germline V gene has CDR1 SNHLY and CDR2 FYNNEI. This CDR3 contains 12 residues. V was clipped by 5 bases and J by 13 bases; unmatched bases: 7. The CDR3 nucleotides read TGTGCCAGCAGTTACGGACAGGGGGCCTCCTACTTC. Encoded protein: CASSYGQGASYF.

V gene TRBV4-1 combines with J gene TRBJ2-2; 10 bases are shared with TRBD1. Germline CDR1 reads MGHRA; CDR2 reads YSYEKL. The CDR3 length is 14 residues. V gave up 3 bases and J gave up 6 bases; unmatched junction bases: 1. The CDR3 here is CASSHGQGAGELFF. In nucleotides, the CDR3 is TGCGCCAGCAGCCACGGACAGGGGGCCGGGGAGCTGTTTTTT.

V is TRBV4-3 and J is TRBJ1-3; D not certain. This CDR3 spans 16 amino acids. Trimming removed 0 bases from V and 0 bases from J, with 9 bases in between. The germline gives CDR1 LGHNA, CDR2 YSLEER. Written as DNA, the CDR3 is TGCGCCAGCAGCCAAGATGAGGGCACCTCTGGAAACACCATATATTTT. This sequence encodes CASSQDEGTSGNTIYF.

This sequence joins TRBV10-1 and TRBJ1-1, with D perhaps matching TRBD1 (6 bases). CDR3 length: 14 amino acids. Germline V gene sequence: CDR1 WNHNN, CDR2 SYGVQD (reference sequence). V was pared by 2 bases and J by 4 bases, with 11 bases between. The CDR3 here is CASSEGQLGTEAFF. In DNA form, the CDR3 reads TGCGCCAGCAGTGAGGGACAGCTCGGCACTGAAGCTTTCTTT.

The rearrangement links TRBV30 to TRBJ2-1; D gene unclear. The V gene's germline CDR1 is GTSNPN and CDR2 SVGIG (reference sequence). Trimming left V 0 bases short and J 10 bases short, with 10 bases between. The CDR3 covers 12 residues. As DNA, the CDR3 is TGTGCCTGGAGTGTCGCCAGATGGGAGCAGTTCTTC. This gives the protein CAWSVARWEQFF.

A remark on this clone: Possible read error: a much larger clone is one base away. The V call is TRBV13, the J call TRBJ1-5; possibly TRBD1 for D (5 bases). Trimming cost V 5 bases and J 0 bases, with 8 bases left between them. The CDR3 covers 14 residues. CDR1 is PRHDT and CDR2 is FYEKMQ in the germline V gene (reference sequence). For the CDR3, the DNA is TGTGCCAGCAGCGAGGGACTTAGCAATCAGCCCCAGCATTTT. It translates to CASSEGLSNQPQHF. Full variable domain (rest looked up from reference TRBV13 and TRBJ1-5): AAGVIQSPRHLIKEKRETATLKCYPIPRHDTVYWYQQGPGQDPQFLISFYEKMQSDKGSIPDRFSAQQFSDYHSELNMSSLELGDSALYFCASSEGLSNQPQHFGDGTRLSIL.

The CDR3 loop is CASSHPQVLGEKLFF. In nucleotides, the CDR3 is TGCGCCAGCAGCCACCCTCAGGTCCTCGGTGAAAAACTGTTTTTT. The chain links TRBV4-1 to TRBJ1-4; no reliable D call. Trimming removed 3 bases at V and 7 bases at J, with 15 bases between. Germline V lookup: CDR1 MGHRA, CDR2 YSYEKL. The CDR3 runs to 15 residues.

The chain has TRBV2 and TRBJ1-5; a weak D match, TRBD1 (6 bases). Germline V lookup: CDR1 SNHLY, CDR2 FYNNEI. The ends were cut back, 3 bases at V and 3 bases at J, with 9 bases in the middle. CDR3 length: 14 residues. In DNA form, the CDR3 reads TGTGCCAGCAGTGACGACAGGACCAATCAGCCCCAGCATTTT. Translated: CASSDDRTNQPQHF.

The chain uses TRBV5-5 and TRBJ1-2; 9 bases align to TRBD1. Trimming removed 3 bases from V and 8 bases from J; junction bases left unmatched: 8. The CDR3 has 14 amino acids. Germline-derived CDR1 and CDR2 are SGHKS and YYEKEE (reference sequence). The CDR3 here is CASSSRDRVHGYTF. The CDR3, as DNA: TGTGCCAGCAGCTCCCGGGACAGGGTCCACGGCTACACCTTC.

The chain couples TRBV7-3 to TRBJ1-1, with unresolved D. Germline V gene data show CDR1 as SGHTA and CDR2 as FQGTGA. With 1 base removed from V and 3 bases from J, the gap between germline ends came to 12 bases. The CDR3 loop spans 15 amino acids. CDR3 sequence reads: CASSLSHGMDTEAFF. In nucleotides, the CDR3 is TGTGCCAGCAGCTTAAGCCACGGGATGGACACTGAAGCTTTCTTT.

On this clone: An end of the junction differs from the germline gene, which may be a read error. This chain uses TRBV28 with TRBJ1-1; no reliable D call. CDR3 length: 12 residues. Germline V gene sequence: CDR1 MDHEN, CDR2 SYDVKM. CDR3 region: CASSQSQPPGSF. The CDR3 coding sequence is TGTGCCAGCAGCCAAAGCCAACCCCCGGGGTCCTTT.

V gene TRBV4-3 combines with J gene TRBJ2-5; D is undetermined. The length of the CDR3 is 13 residues. Germline-derived CDR1 and CDR2 are LGHNA and YSLEER. Trimming removed 3 bases at V and 5 bases at J, with 10 bases between. CDR3 DNA sequence: TGCGCCAGCAGCCATGCGAAACGTGAGACCCAGTACTTC. The encoded protein is CASSHAKRETQYF.

V usage is TRBV24-1 and J usage is TRBJ1-2, with D perhaps TRBD1 (6 bases). V was shortened by 7 bases and J by 8 bases, with 13 bases between the two germline ends. The CDR3 extends over 12 amino acids. Germline V gene sequence: CDR1 KGHDR, CDR2 SFDVKD. The CDR3 DNA reads TGTGCCACCAGCGGTCAGGGGTGGGGCTACACCTTC. Its protein is CATSGQGWGYTF.

The chain carries TRBV4-1 and TRBJ1-4; no reliable D call. The length of the CDR3 is 12 residues. The germline gives CDR1 MGHRA, CDR2 YSYEKL. V lost 10 bases and J lost 4, with 10 bases in between. The CDR3 loop reads CATSEINEKLFF. CDR3 DNA sequence: TGCGCCACATCGGAGATTAATGAAAAACTGTTTTTT.

The V gene is TRBV28, the J gene TRBJ1-2; TRBD1 aligns across 9 bases. Trimming removed 6 bases from V and 5 bases from J; junction bases left unmatched: 10. The germline gives CDR1 MDHEN, CDR2 SYDVKM. The CDR3 is 15 amino acids. The CDR3: CASRASGTGMYGYTF. The CDR3 nucleotides read TGTGCCAGCAGAGCTTCCGGGACAGGGATGTATGGCTACACCTTC.

The rearrangement uses TRBV6-2 or TRBV6-3 and TRBJ2-7; D might be TRBD1 (5 bases). Trimming removed 5 bases at V and 7 bases at J, with 12 bases between. This CDR3 has 12 amino acids. Germline V gene data show CDR1 as MNHEY and CDR2 as SVGEGT. The CDR3 sequence: CASSPQGGEQYF. CDR3 DNA: TGTGCCAGCAGTCCCCAGGGTGGTGAGCAGTACTTC.

The chain is built from TRBV5-4 and TRBJ1-6; maybe TRBD1 (5 bases). V gave up 0 bases and J gave up 10 bases, with 11 bases separating them. This CDR3 spans 14 amino acids. Germline lookup yields CDR1 SGHNT and CDR2 YYREEE (reference sequence). CDR3 amino acids: CASSLARVGSPLHF. DNA for the CDR3: TGTGCCAGCAGCTTGGCCAGGGTAGGATCACCCCTCCACTTT.

This chain links TRBV4-1 with TRBJ2-1; D gene uncertain. The CDR3 has 15 amino acids. Deletions cut 0 bases from V and 6 bases from J, with 12 bases between. Germline V gene data show CDR1 as MGHRA and CDR2 as YSYEKL. The DNA of the CDR3 is TGCGCCAGCAGCCAAGACGCCCTGCCTACCAATGAGCAGTTCTTC. Translating it yields CASSQDALPTNEQFF.